This TCR beta chain was identified during a study of T cell changes during pregnancy in multiple sclerosis. Method: immunoSEQ multiplex PCR; TCRdb's copy keeps in-frame clones and lacks some. The sample lists 20,000 to 25,000 clones, over 85% occurring once. The source was CD8+ T cells from peripheral blood mononuclear cells, collected in the second trimester of pregnancy. This TCR derives from a female donor in good health, enrolled as a control in a pregnancy study.

CDR3 DNA: TGTGCCAGCAGCTTAGCGGGAGGGAATGAGCAGTTCTTC. This sequence encodes CASSLAGGNEQFF. The genes are TRBV7-2 and TRBJ2-1; TRBD2 aligns across 7 bases. CDR1 SGHTA and CDR2 FQGNSA come from the germline V gene. This CDR3 comprises 13 residues. After removal of 0 bases from V and 7 bases from J, the junction contained 0 bases not matched to a gene.